A selection of T cell receptor beta chains follows, all from one sample in a study of T-cell memory formation after mild COVID-19. TCRdb passed the 5' RACE reads through MiXCR, listing each CDR3 protein once. The sample includes about 130,000 distinct CDR3 sequences, about 5.9% of them seen just once. The source material was PBMCs or a T cell subset sorted from them (not recorded which). The receptors stem from an adult woman who had mild COVID-19 (a few samples of this study predate the infection). Cell type and time point are not known. CDR3s include the opening cysteine and the closing phenylalanine or tryptophan. The order of the fields is J gene, V gene, clone size, D gene, CDR3 DNA, CDR3 protein. D genes are given only for firm matches. Clone size is not always given. Where it is, it says once, few, many or a class for expanded clones.

TRBJ1-1 | TRBV7-9 | NA | NA | TGTGCCAGCAGCTTAGTGGTCGAGGGCCTGAACACTGAAGCTTTCTTT | CASSLVVEGLNTEAFF
TRBJ1-5 | TRBV20-1 | few | TRBD1 | TGCAGTGCTCCGCCCGGACAGGGTAGCAATCAGCCCCAGCATTTT | CSAPPGQGSNQPQHF
TRBJ2-3 | TRBV6-1 | few | NA | TGTGCCAGCAGTGAGGCAGACACAGATACGCAGTATTTT | CASSEADTDTQYF
TRBJ1-5 | TRBV15 | many | NA | TGTGCCACCAGCAGAGTCTTTGGGGGTTGGACTCAGCCCCAGCATTTT | CATSRVFGGWTQPQHF
TRBJ2-1 | TRBV6-5 | many | TRBD2 | TGTGCCAGCAGGGCGATCCGGACTAGCGGGAGTGATGAGCAGTTCTTC | CASRAIRTSGSDEQFF
TRBJ1-3 | TRBV20-1 | NA | NA | TGCAGTGCTCCCACGAGCAACTCTGGAAACACCATATATTTT | CSAPTSNSGNTIYF
TRBJ2-1 | TRBV9 | few | NA | TGTGCCAGCAGCGTAGGAAGTTACAATGAGCAGTTCTTC | CASSVGSYNEQFF
TRBJ2-3 | TRBV7-9 | many | TRBD1 | TGTGCCAGCAGCTTCCCCCAGGGGGCCGGAGATACGCAGTATTTT | CASSFPQGAGDTQYF
TRBJ2-6 | TRBV29-1 | few | TRBD1 | TGCAGCGTTGCCGGGACAGAGCTTTTCTCTGGGGCCAACGTCCTGACTTTC | CSVAGTELFSGANVLTF
TRBJ2-7 | TRBV30 | NA | NA | TGTGCCTGGACGCCAGATAATGCCTACGAGCAGTACTTC | CAWTPDNAYEQYF
TRBJ1-6 | TRBV5-6 | few | TRBD1 | TGTGCCAGCAGCCCGACAGGGGATTGGTCACCCCTCCACTTT | CASSPTGDWSPLHF
TRBJ2-7 | TRBV10-3 | NA | NA | TGTGCCATCAGTGTCAGGAACGAGCAGTACTTC | CAISVRNEQYF
TRBJ1-4 | TRBV6-1 | few | NA | TGTGCCAGCAGGACACCGGACAGCCGAAGGGAACTGTTTTTT | CASRTPDSRRELFF
TRBJ1-2 | TRBV6-2/TRBV6-3 | few | NA | TGTGCCACATCAAATAACGGATATGGCTACACCTTC | CATSNNGYGYTF
TRBJ1-1 | TRBV7-7 | few | NA | TGTGCCAGCAGCTTTACCCAAGGGATGGGGCTGGGGTACACTGAAGCTTTCTTT | CASSFTQGMGLGYTEAFF
TRBJ1-2 | TRBV20-1 | many | NA | TGCAGTGCTTCGGAAGGGGGAATTTATGGCTACACCTTC | CSASEGGIYGYTF
TRBJ2-6 | TRBV6-1 | NA | NA | TGTGCCAGCAGGGTCGGGGCCAACGTCCTGACTTTC | CASRVGANVLTF
TRBJ2-1 | TRBV12-3/TRBV12-4 | NA | NA | TGTGCCAGCAAGAATACAGGGTCCAATGAGCAGTTCTTC | CASKNTGSNEQFF
TRBJ2-1 | TRBV24-1 | few | NA | TGTGCCACCAAGGGCGGACCTAGTCCCTACAATGAGCAGTTCTTC | CATKGGPSPYNEQFF
TRBJ1-1 | TRBV7-2 | NA | NA | TGTGCCAGCATCCCGACGGCTGGGTACACTGAAGCTTTCTTT | CASIPTAGYTEAFF
TRBJ2-2 | TRBV20-1 | many | NA | TGCAGTGCTAGGGCCCTTCGGGCGACCGGGGAGCTGTTTTTT | CSARALRATGELFF
TRBJ2-7 | TRBV6-2/TRBV6-3 | few | TRBD1 | TGTGCCAGCACCCGGACAGGAAGTGAGCAGTACTTC | CASTRTGSEQYF
TRBJ1-1 | TRBV5-1 | many | TRBD1 | TGCGCCAGCAGCCATGGGACAGCCACTGAAGCTTTCTTT | CASSHGTATEAFF
TRBJ1-3 | TRBV5-1 | many | NA | TGCGCCAGCAGAACGGACGAGGCGGATGGAGGAAACACCATATATTTT | CASRTDEADGGNTIYF
TRBJ2-1 | TRBV7-2 | many | NA | TGTGCCAGCAGCTACAGGTACAATGAGCAGTTCTTC | CASSYRYNEQFF
TRBJ2-7 | TRBV6-6 | many | NA | TGTGCCAGCAGTTTAGGGTCCGGGTCGGGGAACGAGCAGTACTTC | CASSLGSGSGNEQYF
TRBJ2-2 | TRBV12-3/TRBV12-4 | NA | NA | TGTGCCTGGGGGGCGACAGGTTTCACCGGGGAGCTGTTTTTT | CAWGATGFTGELFF
TRBJ2-7 | TRBV24-1 | many | NA | TGTGCCACCAGTGACCCAACTCCGACAGGCGATCCCTACGAGCAGTACTTC | CATSDPTPTGDPYEQYF
TRBJ1-5 | TRBV4-2 | NA | TRBD1 | TGTGCCAGCAGCCTAGGAGACAGGGGGTTTTGGCAGCCCCAGCATTTT | CASSLGDRGFWQPQHF
TRBJ1-3 | TRBV4-1 | few | NA | TGCGCCAGCAGCCAAGATTTGAGGCAGCATACTGGGAACACCATATATTTT | CASSQDLRQHTGNTIYF
TRBJ2-3 | TRBV12-3/TRBV12-4 | few | NA | TGTGCCAGCAGCCGGTCCCCCCCGGATACGCAGTATTTT | CASSRSPPDTQYF